The rows below give T cell receptor beta chains drawn from one sample of a study of human T cells and chemical hapten exposure. Via MiXCR, TCRdb re-called the RACE reads, giving one row per CDR3 protein. The repertoire holds approximately 30,000 distinct CDR3 sequences, with 4.5% to 7.5% as singletons. Sequencing used whole blood, obtained in connection with sensitization to the hapten diphenylcyclopropenone (DPC). Source of these receptors: a man aged 25 to 45 with alopecia areata. Some clones in this sample may be carry-over from other donors' samples. The CDR3 runs from the conserved cysteine through the conserved F or W. A D gene is named only where the DNA matches it firmly. A row's size may be missing; if present it is once, few, many or a size class.

d_call clone_size j_call v_call cdr3_aa cdr3_nt
NA many TRBJ1-1 TRBV29-1 CSVEGRPTAEAFF TGCAGCGTTGAGGGGCGGCCCACGGCTGAAGCTTTCTTT
NA many TRBJ2-7 TRBV7-4 CASGIWPPHEQYF TGTGCCAGCGGGATCTGGCCTCCACACGAGCAGTACTTC
NA many TRBJ2-7 TRBV27 CASSSPLLLYEQYF TGTGCCAGCAGTTCCCCACTCCTCCTCTACGAGCAGTACTTC
NA many TRBJ1-2 TRBV4-3 CASSQDREGYYYGYTF TGCGCCAGCAGCCAAGATCGAGAGGGATACTACTATGGCTACACCTTC
TRBD2 many TRBJ2-1 TRBV20-1 CSARFLAGGTGNEQFF TGCAGTGCTAGATTTCTAGCGGGAGGAACGGGGAATGAGCAGTTCTTC
NA few TRBJ1-2 TRBV25-1 CASSTSGGYTF TGTGCCAGCTCCACGTCTGGGGGCTACACCTTC
NA NA TRBJ2-5 TRBV30 CAWSRGPKETQYF TGTGCCTGGAGTAGGGGACCAAAAGAGACCCAGTACTTC
TRBD2 many TRBJ2-1 TRBV2 CASQTSGYNEQFF TGTGCCAGTCAGACTAGCGGGTACAATGAGCAGTTCTTC
NA many TRBJ1-6 TRBV21-1 CASSKGDQQGTPDNSPLHF TGTGCCAGCAGCAAAGGGGACCAACAGGGAACCCCTGATAATTCACCCCTCCACTTT
NA NA TRBJ1-2 TRBV29-1 CSVEDRAGLNRTF TGCAGCGTTGAAGATCGGGCGGGGCTTAATCGCACCTTC
NA many TRBJ2-7 TRBV14 CASSVYSAGRDEQYF TGTGCCAGCAGCGTATATAGTGCGGGGCGCGACGAGCAGTACTTC
NA many TRBJ2-5 TRBV7-2 CASSVQETQYF TGTGCCAGCAGCGTTCAAGAGACCCAGTACTTC
TRBD1 many TRBJ1-6 TRBV27 CASGDSNSPLHF TGTGCCAGCGGGGACAGTAATTCACCCCTCCACTTT
TRBD1 many TRBJ2-5 TRBV29-1 CSAQQGGETQYF TGCAGCGCCCAACAGGGGGGAGAGACCCAGTACTTC
TRBD1 many TRBJ1-5 TRBV29-1 CSVRQGDQPQHF TGCAGCGTTCGACAGGGGGATCAGCCCCAGCATTTT
NA many TRBJ2-2 TRBV12-5 CASGSGQASNTGELFF TGTGCTAGTGGTTCGGGGCAGGCCTCGAACACCGGGGAGCTGTTTTTT
TRBD1 many TRBJ1-2 TRBV6-1 CASSDQGGLGYGYTF TGTGCCAGCAGTGATCAGGGGGGGCTTGGCTATGGCTACACCTTC
TRBD1 many TRBJ2-2 TRBV6-2/TRBV6-3 CASSGDRGSTGELFF TGTGCCAGCAGTGGAGACAGGGGGAGCACCGGGGAGCTGTTTTTT
TRBD2 many TRBJ2-7 TRBV4-3 CASSQDSGGGPSYEQYF TGCGCCAGCAGCCAAGATAGTGGCGGGGGGCCTTCCTACGAGCAGTACTTC
TRBD1 many TRBJ2-2 TRBV7-6 CASGEQGGDTGELFF TGTGCCAGCGGAGAACAGGGGGGAGACACCGGGGAGCTGTTTTTT